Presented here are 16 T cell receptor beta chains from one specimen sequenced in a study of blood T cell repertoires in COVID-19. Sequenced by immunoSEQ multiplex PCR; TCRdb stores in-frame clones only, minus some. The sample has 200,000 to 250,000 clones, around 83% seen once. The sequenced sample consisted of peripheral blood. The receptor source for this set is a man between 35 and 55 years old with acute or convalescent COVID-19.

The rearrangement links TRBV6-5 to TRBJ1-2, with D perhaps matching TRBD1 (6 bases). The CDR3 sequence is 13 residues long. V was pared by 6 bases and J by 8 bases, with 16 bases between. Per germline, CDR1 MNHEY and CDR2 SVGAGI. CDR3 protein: CASRQYREGGYTF. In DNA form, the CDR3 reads TGTGCCAGCAGACAGTACAGGGAGGGAGGCTACACCTTC.

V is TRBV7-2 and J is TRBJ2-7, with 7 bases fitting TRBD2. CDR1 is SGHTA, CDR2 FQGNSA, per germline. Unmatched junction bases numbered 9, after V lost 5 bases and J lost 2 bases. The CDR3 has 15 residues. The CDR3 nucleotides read TGTGCCAGCAGCGAACAAAGAGGACTAGCCTACGAGCAGTACTTC. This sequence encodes CASSEQRGLAYEQYF.

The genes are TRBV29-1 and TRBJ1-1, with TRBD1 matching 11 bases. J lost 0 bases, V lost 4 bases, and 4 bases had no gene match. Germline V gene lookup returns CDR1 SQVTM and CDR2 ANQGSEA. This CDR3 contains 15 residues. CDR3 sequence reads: CSVVGTGGMNTEAFF. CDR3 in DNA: TGCAGCGTTGTAGGGACAGGGGGTATGAACACTGAAGCTTTCTTT.

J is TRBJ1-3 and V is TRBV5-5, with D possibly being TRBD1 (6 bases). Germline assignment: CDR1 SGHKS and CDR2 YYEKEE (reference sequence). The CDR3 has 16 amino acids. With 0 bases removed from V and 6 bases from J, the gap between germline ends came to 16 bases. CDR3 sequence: CASSLALGAGVNTIYF. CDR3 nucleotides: TGTGCCAGCAGCTTGGCCTTGGGGGCCGGCGTAAACACCATATATTTT.

The DNA of the CDR3 is TGTGCCAGCAGCCAAGGACAGGGAGTCTTAAGCACTGAAGCTTTCTTT. This encodes CASSQGQGVLSTEAFF. The chain combines TRBV5-4 with TRBJ1-1, with TRBD1 matching over 8 bases. Germline-derived CDR1 and CDR2 are SGHNT and YYREEE (reference sequence). The trim removed 4 bases at V and 4 bases at J, leaving 12 bases unmatched. CDR3 length equals 16 residues.

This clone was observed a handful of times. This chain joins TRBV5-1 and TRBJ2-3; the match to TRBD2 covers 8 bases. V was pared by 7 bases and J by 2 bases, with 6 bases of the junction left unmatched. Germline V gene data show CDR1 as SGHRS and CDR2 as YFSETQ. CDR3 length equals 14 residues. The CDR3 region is CASHRGGYTDTQYF. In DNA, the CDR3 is TGCGCCAGCCACCGGGGGGGCTACACAGATACGCAGTATTTT.

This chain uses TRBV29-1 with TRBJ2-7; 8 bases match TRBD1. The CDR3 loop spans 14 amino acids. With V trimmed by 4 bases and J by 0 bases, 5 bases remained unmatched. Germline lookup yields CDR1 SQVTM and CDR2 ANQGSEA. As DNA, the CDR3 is TGCAGCGTTGTCCGGGACAGGAGCTCCTACGAGCAGTACTTC. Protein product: CSVVRDRSSYEQYF.

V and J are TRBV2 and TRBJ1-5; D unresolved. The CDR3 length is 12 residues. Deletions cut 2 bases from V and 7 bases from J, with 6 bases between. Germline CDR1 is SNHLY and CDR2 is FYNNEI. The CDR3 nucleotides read TGTGCCAGCAGTGAAATGGAGCAGCCCCAGCATTTT. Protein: CASSEMEQPQHF. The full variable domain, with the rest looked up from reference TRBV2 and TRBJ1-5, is EPEVTQTPSHQVTQMGQEVILRCVPISNHLYFYWYRQILGQKVEFLVSFYNNEISEKSEIFDDQFSVERPDGSNFTLKIRSTKLEDSAMYFCASSEMEQPQHFGDGTRLSIL.

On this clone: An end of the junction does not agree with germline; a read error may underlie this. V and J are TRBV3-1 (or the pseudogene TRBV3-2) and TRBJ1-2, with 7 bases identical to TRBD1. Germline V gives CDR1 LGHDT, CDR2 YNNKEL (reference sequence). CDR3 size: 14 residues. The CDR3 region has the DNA TGTGCCAGCAGCAACTCAGGGGGGTATAGCCCGGGACACTTC. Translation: CASSNSGGYSPGHF.

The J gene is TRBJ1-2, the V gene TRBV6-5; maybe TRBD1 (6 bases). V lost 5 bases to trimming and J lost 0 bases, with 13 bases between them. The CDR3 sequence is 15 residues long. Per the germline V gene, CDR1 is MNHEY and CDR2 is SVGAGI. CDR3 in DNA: TGTGCCAGCAGTCCGGGGACACTATCTAACTATGGCTACACCTTC. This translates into CASSPGTLSNYGYTF.

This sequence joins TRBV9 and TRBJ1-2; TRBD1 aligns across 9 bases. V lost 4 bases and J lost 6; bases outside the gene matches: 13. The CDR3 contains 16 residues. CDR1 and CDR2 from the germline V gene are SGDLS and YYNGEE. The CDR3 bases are TGTGCCAGCAGCCCCCTCGGACAGGGGAAAGGGAATGGCTACACCTTC. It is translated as CASSPLGQGKGNGYTF.

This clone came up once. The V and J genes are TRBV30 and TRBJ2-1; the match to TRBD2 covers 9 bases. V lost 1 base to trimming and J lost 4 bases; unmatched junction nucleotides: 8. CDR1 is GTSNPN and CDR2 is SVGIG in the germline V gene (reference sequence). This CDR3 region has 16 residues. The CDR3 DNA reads TGTGCCTGGAGTGCCCTAAGCGGGGGGCTTTACAATGAGCAGTTCTTC. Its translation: CAWSALSGGLYNEQFF.

Here the CDR3 DNA reads TGTGCCAGCAGCCTAACCGGGACAGGGGAAGGAGGCTACACCTTC. Translated: CASSLTGTGEGGYTF. The chain recombines TRBV13 with TRBJ1-2, with 10 nucleotides matching TRBD1. V lost 5 bases to trimming and J lost 8 bases; unmatched junction nucleotides: 11. The CDR3 contains 15 residues. Germline V CDR1 and CDR2: PRHDT, FYEKMQ (reference sequence).

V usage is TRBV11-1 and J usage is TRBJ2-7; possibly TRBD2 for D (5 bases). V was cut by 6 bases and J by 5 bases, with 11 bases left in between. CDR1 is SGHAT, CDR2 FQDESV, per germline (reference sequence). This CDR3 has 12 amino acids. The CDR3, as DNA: TGTGCCAGCAGTCCCCGAGGGCACGAGCAGTACTTC. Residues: CASSPRGHEQYF.

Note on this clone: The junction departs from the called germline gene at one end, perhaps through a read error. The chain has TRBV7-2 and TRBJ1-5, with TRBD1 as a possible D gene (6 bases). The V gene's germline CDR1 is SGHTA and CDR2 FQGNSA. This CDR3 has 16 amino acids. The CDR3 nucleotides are TGTGCCAGCAGCCTAGCAGGGGTCTATAGCAATCAGCCCCAGCATTTT. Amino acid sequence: CASSLAGVYSNQPQHF.

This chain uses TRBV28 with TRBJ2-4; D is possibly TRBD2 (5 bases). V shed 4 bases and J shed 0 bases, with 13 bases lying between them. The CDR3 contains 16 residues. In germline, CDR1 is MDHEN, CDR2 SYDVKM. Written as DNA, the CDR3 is TGTGCCAGCAGTTCGCGAGGGCAGATAGCCAAAAACATTCAGTACTTC. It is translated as CASSSRGQIAKNIQYF.